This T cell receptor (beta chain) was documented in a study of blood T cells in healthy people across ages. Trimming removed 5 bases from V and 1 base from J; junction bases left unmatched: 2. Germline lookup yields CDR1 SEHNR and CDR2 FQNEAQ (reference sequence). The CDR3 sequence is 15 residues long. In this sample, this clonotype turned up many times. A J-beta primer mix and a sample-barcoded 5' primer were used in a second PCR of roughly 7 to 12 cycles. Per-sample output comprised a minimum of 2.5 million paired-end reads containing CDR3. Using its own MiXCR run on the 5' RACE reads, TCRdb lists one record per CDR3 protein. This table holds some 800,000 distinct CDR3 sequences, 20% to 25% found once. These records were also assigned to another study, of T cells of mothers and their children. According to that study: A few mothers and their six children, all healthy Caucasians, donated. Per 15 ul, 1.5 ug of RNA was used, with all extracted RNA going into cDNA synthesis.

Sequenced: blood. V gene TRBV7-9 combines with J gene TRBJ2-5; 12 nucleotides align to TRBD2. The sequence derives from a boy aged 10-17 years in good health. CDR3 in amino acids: CASSPGLAGQETQYF. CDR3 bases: TGTGCCAGCAGCCCGGGACTAGCGGGCCAAGAGACCCAGTACTTC.